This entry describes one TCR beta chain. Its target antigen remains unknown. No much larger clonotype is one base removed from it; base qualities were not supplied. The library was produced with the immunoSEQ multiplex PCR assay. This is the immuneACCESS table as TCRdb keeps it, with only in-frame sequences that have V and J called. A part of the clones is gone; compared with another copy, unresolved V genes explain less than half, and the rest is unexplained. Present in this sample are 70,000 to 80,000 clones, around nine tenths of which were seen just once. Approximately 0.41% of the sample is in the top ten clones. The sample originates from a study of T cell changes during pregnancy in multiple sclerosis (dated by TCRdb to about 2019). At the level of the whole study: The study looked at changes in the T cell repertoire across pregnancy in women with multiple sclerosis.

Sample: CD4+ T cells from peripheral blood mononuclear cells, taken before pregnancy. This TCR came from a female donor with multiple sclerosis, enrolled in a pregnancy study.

The bases read TGTGCCAGCACCCGACAGGGAGACCAGCCCCAGCATTTT. Translation gives CASTRQGDQPQHF. The sequence joins TRBV7-9 to TRBJ1-5, and 7 junction bases match TRBD1. The germline V end is reduced by 7 bases and the J end by 7 bases; junction bases left unmatched: 7. There are 13 amino acids in the CDR3, from cysteine to phenylalanine inclusive. Of all the DNA, just the CDR3 is kept, 39 bases in frame from base 1. CDR1 SEHNR and CDR2 FQNEAQ are derived from the germline V gene (reference sequence).